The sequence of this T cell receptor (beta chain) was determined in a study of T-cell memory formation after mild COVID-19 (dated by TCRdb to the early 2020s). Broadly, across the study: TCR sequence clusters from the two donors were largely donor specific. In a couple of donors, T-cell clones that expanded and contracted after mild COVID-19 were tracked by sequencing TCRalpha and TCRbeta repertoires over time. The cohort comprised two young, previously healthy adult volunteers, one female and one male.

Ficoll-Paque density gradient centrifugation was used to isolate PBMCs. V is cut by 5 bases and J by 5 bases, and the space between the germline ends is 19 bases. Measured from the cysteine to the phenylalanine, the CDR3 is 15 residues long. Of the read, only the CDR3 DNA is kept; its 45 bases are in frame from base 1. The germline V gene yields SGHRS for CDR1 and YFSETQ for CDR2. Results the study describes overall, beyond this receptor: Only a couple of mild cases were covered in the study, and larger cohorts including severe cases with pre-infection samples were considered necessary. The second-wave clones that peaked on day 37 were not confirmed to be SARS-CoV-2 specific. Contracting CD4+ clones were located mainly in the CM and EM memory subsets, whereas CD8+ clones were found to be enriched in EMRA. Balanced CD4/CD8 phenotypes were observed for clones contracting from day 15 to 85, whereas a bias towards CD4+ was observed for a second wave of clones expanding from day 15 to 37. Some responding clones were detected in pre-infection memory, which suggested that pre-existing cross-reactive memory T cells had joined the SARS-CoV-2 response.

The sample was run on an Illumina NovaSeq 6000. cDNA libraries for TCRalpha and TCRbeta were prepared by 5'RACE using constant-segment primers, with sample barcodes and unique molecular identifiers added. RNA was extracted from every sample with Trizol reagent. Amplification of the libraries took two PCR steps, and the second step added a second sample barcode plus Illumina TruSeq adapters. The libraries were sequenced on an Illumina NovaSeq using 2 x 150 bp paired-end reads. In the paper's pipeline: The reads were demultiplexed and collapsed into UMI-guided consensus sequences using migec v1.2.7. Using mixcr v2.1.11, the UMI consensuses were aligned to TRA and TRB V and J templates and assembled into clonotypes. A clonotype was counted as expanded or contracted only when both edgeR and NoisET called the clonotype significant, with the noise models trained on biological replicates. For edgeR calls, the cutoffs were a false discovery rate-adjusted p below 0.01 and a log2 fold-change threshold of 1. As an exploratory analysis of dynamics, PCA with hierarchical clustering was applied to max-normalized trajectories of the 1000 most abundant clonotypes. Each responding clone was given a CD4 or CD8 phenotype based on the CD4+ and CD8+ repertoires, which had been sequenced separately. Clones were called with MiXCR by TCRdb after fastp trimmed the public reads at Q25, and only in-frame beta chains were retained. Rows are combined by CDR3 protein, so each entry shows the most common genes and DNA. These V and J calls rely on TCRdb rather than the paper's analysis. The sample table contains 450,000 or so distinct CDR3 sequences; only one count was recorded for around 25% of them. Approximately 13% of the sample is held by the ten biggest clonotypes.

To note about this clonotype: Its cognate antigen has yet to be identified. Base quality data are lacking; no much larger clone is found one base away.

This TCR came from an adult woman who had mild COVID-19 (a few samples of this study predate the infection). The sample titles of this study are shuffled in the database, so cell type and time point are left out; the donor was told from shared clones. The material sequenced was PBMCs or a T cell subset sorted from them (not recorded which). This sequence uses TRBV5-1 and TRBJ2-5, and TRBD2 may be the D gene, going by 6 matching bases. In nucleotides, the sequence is TGCGCCAGCAGGAATAGCGGCAACGCGGAGGAGACCCAGTACTTC. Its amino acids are CASRNSGNAEETQYF.